This TCR beta chain is from a study of cytomegalovirus exposure and HLA in healthy donors. Regarding the study as a whole: Immune exposure information comprised only CMV serostatus.

The ends lost 5 bases at V and 3 bases at J; junction bases unmatched: 3. The V gene's germline CDR1 is SEHNR and CDR2 FQNEAQ (reference sequence). The CDR3 runs to 16 residues. Amplification used 60 Vbeta primers and 13 Jbeta primers. The assay was immunoSEQ multiplex PCR, and TCRdb's table has in-frame clones only and misses some. There are over 150,000 clones in the sample; approximately 80% occur only once, and 5.5% to 6.5% lies in the top ten. On this clone itself: Its antigen is not identified.

This receptor was obtained from a middle-aged woman in good health and CMV-seropositive. Sequencing was performed on PBMCs. This chain connects TRBV7-9 to TRBJ2-1; TRBD2 matches at 14 bases. Written as DNA, the CDR3 is TGTGCCAGCAGCAAGGGACTAGCGGGGGTCTACAATGAGCAGTTCTTC. Translation: CASSKGLAGVYNEQFF.